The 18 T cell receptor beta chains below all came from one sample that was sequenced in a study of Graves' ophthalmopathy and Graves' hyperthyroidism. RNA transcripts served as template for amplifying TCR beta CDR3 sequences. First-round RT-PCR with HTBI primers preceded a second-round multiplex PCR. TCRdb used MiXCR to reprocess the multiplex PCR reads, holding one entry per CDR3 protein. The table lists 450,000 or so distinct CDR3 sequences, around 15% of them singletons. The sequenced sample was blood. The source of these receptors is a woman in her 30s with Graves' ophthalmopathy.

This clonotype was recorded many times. The CDR3 loop is CASLQINYGYTF. Here the CDR3 DNA reads TGTGCCAGCTTACAGATTAACTATGGCTACACCTTC. The chain recombines TRBV6-1 with TRBJ1-2, with no clear D. Germline-derived CDR1 and CDR2 are MNHNS and SASEGT. The CDR3 is 12 amino acids. V was trimmed by 8 bases and J by 1 base, leaving 8 bases between them.

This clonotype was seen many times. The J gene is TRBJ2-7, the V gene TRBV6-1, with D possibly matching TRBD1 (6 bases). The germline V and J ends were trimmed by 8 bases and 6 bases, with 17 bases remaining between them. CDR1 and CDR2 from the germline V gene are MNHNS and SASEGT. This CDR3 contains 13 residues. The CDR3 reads CASSKGEALEQYF. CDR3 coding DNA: TGTGCCAGCTCAAAGGGGGAAGCCCTCGAGCAGTACTTC.

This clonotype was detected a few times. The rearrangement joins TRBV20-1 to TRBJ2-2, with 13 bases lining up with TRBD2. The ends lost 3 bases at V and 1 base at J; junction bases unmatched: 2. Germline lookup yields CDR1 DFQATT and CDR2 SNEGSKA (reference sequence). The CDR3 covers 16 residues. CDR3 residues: CSARRTSGRNTGELFF. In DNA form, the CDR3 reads TGCAGTGCTAGGCGGACTAGCGGGAGGAACACCGGGGAGCTGTTTTTT.

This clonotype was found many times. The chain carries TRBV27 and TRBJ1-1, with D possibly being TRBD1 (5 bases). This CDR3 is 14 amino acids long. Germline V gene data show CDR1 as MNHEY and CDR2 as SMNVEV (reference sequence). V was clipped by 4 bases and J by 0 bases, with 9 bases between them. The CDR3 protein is CASSYGGMNTEAFF. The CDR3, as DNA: TGTGCCAGCAGTTATGGGGGAATGAACACTGAAGCTTTCTTT.

The CDR3 region is CASSYGRAGGTYEQYF. The CDR3 nucleotides read TGTGCCAGCAGTTATGGGCGAGCGGGGGGCACCTACGAGCAGTACTTC. The chain links TRBV6-5 to TRBJ2-7, with TRBD2 matching 9 bases. Germline V gene data show CDR1 as MNHEY and CDR2 as SVGAGI. Unmatched junction bases numbered 8, after V lost 3 bases and J lost 2 bases. The CDR3 is 16 residues long.

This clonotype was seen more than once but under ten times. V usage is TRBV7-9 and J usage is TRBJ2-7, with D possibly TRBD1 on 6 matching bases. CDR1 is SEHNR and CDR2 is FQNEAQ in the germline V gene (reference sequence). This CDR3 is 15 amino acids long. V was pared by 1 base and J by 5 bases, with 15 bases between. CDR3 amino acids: CASSLGGGSTDEQYF. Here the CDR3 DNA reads TGTGCCAGCAGCTTAGGAGGGGGTTCTACTGACGAGCAGTACTTC.

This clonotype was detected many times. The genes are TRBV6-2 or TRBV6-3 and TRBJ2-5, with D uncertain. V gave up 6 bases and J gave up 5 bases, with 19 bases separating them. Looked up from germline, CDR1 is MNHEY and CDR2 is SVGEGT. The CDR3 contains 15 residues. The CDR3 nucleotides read TGTGCCAGCAGCAACCAAGGGCGGCTGGGGGAGACCCAGTACTTC. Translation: CASSNQGRLGETQYF.

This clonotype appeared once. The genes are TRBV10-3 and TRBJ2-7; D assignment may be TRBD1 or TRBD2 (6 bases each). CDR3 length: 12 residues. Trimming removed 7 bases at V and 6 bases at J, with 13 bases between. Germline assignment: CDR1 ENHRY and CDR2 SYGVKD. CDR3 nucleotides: TGTGCCATCAAGGGGGGTGCGGGCGAGCAGTACTTC. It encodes CAIKGGAGEQYF.

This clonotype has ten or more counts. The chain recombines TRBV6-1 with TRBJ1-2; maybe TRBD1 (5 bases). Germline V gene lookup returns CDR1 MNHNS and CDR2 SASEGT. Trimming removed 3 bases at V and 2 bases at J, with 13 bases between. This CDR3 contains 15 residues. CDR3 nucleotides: TGTGCCAGCAGTGATATCGTTGAGGGGAACTATGGCTACACCTTC. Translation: CASSDIVEGNYGYTF.

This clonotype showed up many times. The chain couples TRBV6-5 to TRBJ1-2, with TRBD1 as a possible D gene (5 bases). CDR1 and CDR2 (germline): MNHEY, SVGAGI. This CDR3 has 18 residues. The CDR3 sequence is CAISEHTRDGGMYYGYTF. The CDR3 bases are TGTGCGATATCCGAACATACTCGAGACGGGGGGATGTACTATGGCTACACCTTC.

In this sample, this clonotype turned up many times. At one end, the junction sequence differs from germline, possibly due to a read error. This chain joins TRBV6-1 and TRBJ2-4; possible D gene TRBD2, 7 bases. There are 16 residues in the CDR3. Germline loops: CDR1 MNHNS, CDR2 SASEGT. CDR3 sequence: CASRTTFGGRENIKYF. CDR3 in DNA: TGTGCCAGCAGAACTACATTCGGGGGGCGGGAAAACATTAAGTACTTC.

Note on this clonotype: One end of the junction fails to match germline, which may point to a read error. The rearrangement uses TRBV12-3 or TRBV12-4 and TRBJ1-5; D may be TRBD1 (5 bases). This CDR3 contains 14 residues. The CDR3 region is CTSSFGTSNQPQHF. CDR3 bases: TGTACCAGCAGTTTCGGGACTTCCAATCAGCCCCAGCATTTT.

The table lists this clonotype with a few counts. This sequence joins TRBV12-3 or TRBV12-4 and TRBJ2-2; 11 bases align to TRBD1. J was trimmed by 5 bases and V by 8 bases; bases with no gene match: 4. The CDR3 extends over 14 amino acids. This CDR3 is CASWGQGETGELFF. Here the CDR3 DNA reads TGTGCCAGCTGGGGACAGGGGGAGACCGGGGAGCTGTTTTTT.

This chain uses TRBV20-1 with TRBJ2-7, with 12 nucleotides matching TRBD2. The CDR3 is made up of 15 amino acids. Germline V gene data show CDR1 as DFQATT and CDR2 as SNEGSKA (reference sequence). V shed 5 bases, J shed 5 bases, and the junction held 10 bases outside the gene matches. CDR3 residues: CSAPPGLAGSHEQYF. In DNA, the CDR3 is TGCAGTGCTCCCCCAGGACTAGCGGGATCTCACGAGCAGTACTTC.

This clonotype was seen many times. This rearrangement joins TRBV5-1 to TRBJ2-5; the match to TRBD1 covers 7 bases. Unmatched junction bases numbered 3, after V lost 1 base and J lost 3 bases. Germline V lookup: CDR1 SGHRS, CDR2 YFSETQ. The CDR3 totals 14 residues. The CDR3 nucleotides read TGCGCCAGCAGCTTGAGGGACAGAGAAGAGACCCAGTACTTC. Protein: CASSLRDREETQYF.

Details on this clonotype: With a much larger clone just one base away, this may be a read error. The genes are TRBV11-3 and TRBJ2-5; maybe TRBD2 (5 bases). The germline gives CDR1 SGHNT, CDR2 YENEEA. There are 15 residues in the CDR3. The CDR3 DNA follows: TGTGCCAGCAGCTTAGATCGACCCCCGAGGGAGACCAAGTACTTC. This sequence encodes CASSLDRPPRETKYF.

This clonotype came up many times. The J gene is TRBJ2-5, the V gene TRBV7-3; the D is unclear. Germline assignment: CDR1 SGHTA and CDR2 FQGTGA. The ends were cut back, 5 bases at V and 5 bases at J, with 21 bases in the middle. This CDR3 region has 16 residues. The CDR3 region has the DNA TGTGCCAGCAGCGCCGGCCACGTCTCCATCGGGGAGACCCAGTACTTC. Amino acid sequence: CASSAGHVSIGETQYF.

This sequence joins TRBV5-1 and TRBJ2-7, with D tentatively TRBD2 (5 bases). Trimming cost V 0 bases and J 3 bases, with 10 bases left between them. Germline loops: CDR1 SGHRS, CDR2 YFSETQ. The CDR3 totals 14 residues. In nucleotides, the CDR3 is TGCGCCAGCAGCTTGGCCCCGGGGATCTACGAGCAGTACTTC. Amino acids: CASSLAPGIYEQYF.